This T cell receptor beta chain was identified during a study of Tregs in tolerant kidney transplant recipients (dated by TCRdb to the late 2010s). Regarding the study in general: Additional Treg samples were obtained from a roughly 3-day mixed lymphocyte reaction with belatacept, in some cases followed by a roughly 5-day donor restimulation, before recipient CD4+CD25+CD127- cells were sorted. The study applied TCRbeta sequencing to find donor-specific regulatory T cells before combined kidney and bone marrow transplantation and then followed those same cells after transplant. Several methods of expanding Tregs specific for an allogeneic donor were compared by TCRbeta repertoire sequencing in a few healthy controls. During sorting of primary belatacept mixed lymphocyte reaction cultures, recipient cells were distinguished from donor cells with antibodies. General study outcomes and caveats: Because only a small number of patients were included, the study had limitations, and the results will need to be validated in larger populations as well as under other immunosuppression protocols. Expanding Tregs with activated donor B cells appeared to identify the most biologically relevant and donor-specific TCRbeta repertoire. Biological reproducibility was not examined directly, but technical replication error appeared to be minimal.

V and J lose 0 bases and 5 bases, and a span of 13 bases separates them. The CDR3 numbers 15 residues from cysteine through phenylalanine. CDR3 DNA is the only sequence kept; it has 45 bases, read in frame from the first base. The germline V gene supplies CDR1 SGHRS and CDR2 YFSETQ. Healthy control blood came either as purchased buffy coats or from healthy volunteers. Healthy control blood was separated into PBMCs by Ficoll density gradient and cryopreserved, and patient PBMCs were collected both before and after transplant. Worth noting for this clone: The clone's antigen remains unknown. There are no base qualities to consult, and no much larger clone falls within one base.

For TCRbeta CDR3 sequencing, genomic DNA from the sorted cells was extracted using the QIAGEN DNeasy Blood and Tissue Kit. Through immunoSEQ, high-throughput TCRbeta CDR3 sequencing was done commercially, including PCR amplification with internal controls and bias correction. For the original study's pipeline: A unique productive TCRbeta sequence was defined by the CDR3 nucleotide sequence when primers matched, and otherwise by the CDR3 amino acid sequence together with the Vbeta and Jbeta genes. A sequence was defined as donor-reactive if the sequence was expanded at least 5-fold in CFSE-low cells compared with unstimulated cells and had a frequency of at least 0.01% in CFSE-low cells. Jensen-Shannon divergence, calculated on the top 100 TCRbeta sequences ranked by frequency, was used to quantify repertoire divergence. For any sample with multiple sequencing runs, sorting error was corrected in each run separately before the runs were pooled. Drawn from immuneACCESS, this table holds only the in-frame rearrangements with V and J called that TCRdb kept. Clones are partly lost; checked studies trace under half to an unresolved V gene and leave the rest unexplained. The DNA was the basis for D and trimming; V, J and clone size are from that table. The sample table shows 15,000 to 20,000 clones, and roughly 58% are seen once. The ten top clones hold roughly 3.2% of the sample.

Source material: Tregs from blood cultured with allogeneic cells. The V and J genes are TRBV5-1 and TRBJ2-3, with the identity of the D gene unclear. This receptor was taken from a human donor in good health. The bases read TGCGCCAGCAGCTTGGCCTCAGCGTGGGGAGATACGCAGTATTTT. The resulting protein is CASSLASAWGDTQYF.